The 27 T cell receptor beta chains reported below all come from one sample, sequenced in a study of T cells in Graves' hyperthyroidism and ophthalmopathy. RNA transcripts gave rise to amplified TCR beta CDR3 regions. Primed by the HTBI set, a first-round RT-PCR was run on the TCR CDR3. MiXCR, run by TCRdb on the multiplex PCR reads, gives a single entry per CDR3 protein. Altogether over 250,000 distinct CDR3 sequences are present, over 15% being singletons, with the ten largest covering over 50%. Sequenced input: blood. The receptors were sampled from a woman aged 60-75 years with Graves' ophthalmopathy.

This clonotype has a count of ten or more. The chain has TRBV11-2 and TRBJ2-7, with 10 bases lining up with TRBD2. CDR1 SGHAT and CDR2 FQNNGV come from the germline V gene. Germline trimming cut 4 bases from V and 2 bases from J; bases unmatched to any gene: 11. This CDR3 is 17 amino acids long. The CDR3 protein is CASSSSWGLATTYEQYF. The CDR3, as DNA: TGTGCCAGCAGCTCTTCGTGGGGACTAGCGACAACCTACGAGCAGTACTTC.

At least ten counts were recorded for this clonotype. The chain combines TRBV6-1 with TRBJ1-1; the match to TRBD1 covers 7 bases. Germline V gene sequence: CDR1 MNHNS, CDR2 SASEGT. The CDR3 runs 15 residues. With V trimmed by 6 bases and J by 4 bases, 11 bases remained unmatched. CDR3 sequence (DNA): TGTGCCAGCAGCCTTAGACAGGGTAAGGCCACTGAAGCTTTCTTT. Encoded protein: CASSLRQGKATEAFF.

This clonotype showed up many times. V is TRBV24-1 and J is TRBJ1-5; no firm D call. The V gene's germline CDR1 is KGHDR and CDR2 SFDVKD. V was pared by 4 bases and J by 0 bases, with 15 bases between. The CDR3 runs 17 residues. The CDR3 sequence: CATSDDEGMSSNQPQHF. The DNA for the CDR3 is TGTGCCACCAGTGACGATGAAGGGATGTCTAGCAATCAGCCCCAGCATTTT.

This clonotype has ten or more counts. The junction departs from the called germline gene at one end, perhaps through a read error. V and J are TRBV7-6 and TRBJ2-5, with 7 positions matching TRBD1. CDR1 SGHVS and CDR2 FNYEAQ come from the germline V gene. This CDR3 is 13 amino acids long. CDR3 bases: TGTGCCAGCAGCCAGACAGGGCAAGGGACCCAGTACTTC. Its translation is CASSQTGQGTQYF.

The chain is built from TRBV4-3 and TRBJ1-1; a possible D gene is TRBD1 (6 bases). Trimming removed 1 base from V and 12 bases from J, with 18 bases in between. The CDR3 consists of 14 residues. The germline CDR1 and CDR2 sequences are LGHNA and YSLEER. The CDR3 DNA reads TGCGCCAGCAGCCAAGTATCAGGACAGACGGTAACTTTCTTT. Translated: CASSQVSGQTVTFF.

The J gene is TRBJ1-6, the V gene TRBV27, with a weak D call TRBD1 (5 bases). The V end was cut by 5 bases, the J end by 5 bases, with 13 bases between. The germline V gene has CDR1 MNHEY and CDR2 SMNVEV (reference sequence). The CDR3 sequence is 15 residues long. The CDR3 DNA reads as TGTGCCAGCAGTCTAGTCGGACACAATAATTCACCCCTCCACTTT. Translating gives CASSLVGHNNSPLHF.

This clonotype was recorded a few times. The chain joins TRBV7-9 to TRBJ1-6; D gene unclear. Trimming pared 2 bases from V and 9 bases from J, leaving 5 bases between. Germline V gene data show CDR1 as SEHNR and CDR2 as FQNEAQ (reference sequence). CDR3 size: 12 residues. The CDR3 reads CASSLFISPLHF. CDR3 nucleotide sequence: TGTGCCAGCAGCTTATTCATTTCACCCCTCCACTTT.

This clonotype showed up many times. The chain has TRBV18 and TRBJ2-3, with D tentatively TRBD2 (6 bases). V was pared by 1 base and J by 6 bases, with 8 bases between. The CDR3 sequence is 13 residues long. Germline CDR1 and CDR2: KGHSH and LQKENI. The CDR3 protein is CASSPRAGDTQYF. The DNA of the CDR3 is TGTGCCAGCTCACCACGGGCGGGGGATACGCAGTATTTT.

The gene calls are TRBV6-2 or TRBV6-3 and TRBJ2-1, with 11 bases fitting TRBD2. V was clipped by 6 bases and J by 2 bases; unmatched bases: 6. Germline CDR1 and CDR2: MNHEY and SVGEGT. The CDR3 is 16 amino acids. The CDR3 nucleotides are TGTGCCAGCAGCCCCGCGGGACTAGCGGCCTACAATGAGCAGTTCTTC. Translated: CASSPAGLAAYNEQFF.

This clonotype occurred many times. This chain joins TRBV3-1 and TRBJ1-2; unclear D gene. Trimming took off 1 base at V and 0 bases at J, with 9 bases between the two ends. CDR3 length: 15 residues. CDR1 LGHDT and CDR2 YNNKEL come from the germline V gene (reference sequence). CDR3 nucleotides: TGTGCCAGCAGCCAAGGAGCGATGACTAACTATGGCTACACCTTC. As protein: CASSQGAMTNYGYTF. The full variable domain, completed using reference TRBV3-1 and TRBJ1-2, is DTAVSQTPKYLVTQMGNDKSIKCEQNLGHDTMYWYKQDSKKFLKIMFSYNNKELIINETVPNRFSPKSPDKAHLNLHINSLELGDSAVYFCASSQGAMTNYGYTFGSGTRLTVV.

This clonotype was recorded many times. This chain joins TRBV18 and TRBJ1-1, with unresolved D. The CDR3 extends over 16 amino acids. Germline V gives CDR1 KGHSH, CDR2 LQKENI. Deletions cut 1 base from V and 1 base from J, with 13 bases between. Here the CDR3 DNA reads TGTGCCAGCTCACCACAAGGACGAGGGAGGAACACTGAAGCTTTCTTT. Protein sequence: CASSPQGRGRNTEAFF.

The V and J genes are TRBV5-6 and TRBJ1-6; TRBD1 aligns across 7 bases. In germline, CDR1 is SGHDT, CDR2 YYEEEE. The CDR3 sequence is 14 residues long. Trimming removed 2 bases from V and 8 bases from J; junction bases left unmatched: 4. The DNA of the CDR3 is TGTGCCAGCAGCTTCGGTGACAGGGATTCACCCCTCCACTTT. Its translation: CASSFGDRDSPLHF.

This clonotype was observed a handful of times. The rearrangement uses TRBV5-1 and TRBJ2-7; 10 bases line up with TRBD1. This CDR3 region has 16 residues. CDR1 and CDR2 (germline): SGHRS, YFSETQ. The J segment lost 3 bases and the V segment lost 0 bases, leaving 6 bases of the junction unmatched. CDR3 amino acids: CASSLGTGGIYYEQYF. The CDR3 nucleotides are TGCGCCAGCAGCTTGGGGACAGGGGGTATTTACTACGAGCAGTACTTC.

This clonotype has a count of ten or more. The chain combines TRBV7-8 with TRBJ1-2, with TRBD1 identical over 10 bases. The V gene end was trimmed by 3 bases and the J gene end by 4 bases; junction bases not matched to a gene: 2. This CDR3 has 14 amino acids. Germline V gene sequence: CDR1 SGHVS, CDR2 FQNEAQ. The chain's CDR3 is CASSFWDRGYGYTF. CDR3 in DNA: TGTGCCAGCAGCTTTTGGGACAGGGGCTATGGCTACACCTTC.

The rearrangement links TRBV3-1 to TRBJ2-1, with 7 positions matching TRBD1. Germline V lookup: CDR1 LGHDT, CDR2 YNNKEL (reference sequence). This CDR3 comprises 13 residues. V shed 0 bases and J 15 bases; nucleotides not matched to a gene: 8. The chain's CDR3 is CASSQDPQGRWFF. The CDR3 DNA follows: TGTGCCAGCAGCCAAGATCCACAGGGGCGGTGGTTCTTC.

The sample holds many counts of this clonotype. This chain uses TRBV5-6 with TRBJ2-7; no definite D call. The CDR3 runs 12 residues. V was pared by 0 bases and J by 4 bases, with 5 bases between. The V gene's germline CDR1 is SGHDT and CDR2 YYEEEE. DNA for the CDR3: TGTGCCAGCAGCTTGGCTTTGTACGAGCAGTACTTC. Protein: CASSLALYEQYF. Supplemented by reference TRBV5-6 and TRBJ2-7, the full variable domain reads DAGVTQSPTHLIKTRGQQVTLRCSPKSGHDTVSWYQQALGQGPQFIFQYYEEEERQRGNFPDRFSGHQFPNYSSELNVNALLLGDSALYLCASSLALYEQYFGPGTRLTVT.

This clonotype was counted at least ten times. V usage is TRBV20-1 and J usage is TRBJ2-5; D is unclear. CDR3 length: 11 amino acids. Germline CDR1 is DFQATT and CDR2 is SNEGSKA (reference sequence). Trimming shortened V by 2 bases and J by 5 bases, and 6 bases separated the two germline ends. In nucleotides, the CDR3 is TGCAGTGCTAGATTCATGGAGACCCAGTACTTC. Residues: CSARFMETQYF.

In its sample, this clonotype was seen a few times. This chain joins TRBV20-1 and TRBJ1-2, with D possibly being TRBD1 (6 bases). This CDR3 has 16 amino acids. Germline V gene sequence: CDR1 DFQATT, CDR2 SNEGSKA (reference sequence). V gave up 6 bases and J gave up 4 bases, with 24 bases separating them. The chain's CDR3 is CSAYKDSSSLLYGYTF. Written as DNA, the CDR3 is TGCAGTGCGTACAAGGACAGCTCCTCACTCCTCTATGGCTACACCTTC.

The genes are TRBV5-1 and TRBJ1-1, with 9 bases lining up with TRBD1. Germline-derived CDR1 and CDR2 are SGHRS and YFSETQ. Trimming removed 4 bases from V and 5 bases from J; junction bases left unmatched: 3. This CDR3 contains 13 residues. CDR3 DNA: TGCGCCAGCAGCGGACAGGGGTGGACTGAAGCTTTCTTT. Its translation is CASSGQGWTEAFF.

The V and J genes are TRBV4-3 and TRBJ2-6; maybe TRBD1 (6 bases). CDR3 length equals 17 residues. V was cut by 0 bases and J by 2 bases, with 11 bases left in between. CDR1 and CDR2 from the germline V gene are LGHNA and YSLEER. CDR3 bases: TGCGCCAGCAGCCAAGATCGTGGGGGCGCTGGGGCCAACGTCCTGACTTTC. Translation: CASSQDRGGAGANVLTF.

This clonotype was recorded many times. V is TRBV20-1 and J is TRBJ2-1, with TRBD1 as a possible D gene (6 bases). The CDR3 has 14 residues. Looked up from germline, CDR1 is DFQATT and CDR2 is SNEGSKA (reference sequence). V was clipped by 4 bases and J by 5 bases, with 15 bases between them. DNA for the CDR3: TGCAGTGCTACTACCGGGACATATAACAATGAGCAGTTCTTC. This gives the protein CSATTGTYNNEQFF.

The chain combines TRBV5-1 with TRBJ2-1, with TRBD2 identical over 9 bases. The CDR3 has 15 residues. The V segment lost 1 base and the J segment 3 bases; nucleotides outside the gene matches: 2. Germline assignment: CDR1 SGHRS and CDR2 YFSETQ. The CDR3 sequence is CASSLLTSGYNEQFF. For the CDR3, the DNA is TGCGCCAGCAGCTTGCTGACTAGCGGCTACAATGAGCAGTTCTTC.

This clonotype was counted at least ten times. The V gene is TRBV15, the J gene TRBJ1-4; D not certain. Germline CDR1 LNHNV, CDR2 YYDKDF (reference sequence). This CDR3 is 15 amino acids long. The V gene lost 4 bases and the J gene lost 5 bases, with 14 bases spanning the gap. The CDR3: CATSMERTENEKLFF. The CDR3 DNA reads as TGTGCCACCAGCATGGAGCGGACTGAGAATGAAAAACTGTTTTTT.

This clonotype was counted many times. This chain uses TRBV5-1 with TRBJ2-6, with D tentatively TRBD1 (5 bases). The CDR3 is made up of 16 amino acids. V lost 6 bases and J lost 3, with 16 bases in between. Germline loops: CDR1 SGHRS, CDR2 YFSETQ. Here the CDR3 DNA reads TGCGCCAGCATGCAGGGTCTGAACTATGGGGCCAACGTCCTGACTTTC. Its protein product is CASMQGLNYGANVLTF. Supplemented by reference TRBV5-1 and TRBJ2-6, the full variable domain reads KAGVTQTPRYLIKTRGQQVTLSCSPISGHRSVSWYQQTPGQGLQFLFEYFSETQRNKGNFPGRFSGRQFSNSRSEMNVSTLELGDSALYLCASMQGLNYGANVLTFGAGSRLTVL.

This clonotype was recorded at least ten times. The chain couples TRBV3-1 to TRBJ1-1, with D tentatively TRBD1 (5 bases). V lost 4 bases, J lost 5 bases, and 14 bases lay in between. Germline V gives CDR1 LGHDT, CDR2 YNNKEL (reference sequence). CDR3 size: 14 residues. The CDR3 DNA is TGTGCCAGCAGCCTCGGGACCACCCCGACTGAAGCTTTCTTT. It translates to CASSLGTTPTEAFF.

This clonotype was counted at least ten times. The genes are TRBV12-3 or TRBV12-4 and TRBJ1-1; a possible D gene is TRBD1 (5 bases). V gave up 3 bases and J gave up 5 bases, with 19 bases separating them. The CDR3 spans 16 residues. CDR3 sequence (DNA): TGTGCCAGCAGTTTCGTAGGGGACGCGGCCCGGACTGAAGCTTTCTTT. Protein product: CASSFVGDAARTEAFF.

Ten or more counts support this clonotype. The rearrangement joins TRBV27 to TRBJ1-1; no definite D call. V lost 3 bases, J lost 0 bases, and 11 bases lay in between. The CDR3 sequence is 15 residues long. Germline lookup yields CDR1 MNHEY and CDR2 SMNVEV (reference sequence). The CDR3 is CASSLVPGLNTEAFF. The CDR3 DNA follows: TGTGCCAGCAGTTTGGTGCCAGGCTTGAACACTGAAGCTTTCTTT.